These T cell receptor beta chains were read from a single sample in a study of spatial heterogeneity in lung cancer. Each CDR3 protein is one row after TCRdb ran MiXCR on the 5' RACE reads. Of roughly 79,000 distinct CDR3 sequences listed, approximately 8% are singletons. The specimen comprised PBMCs, sampled at surgery. The source is a male donor with early-stage non-small cell lung cancer. CDR3s include the opening cysteine and the closing phenylalanine or tryptophan. The order of the fields is V gene, J gene, clone size, D gene, CDR3 protein, CDR3 DNA. D genes are given only for firm matches. Rows give clone size only sometimes, using once, few, many, or a class for an expanded clone.

TRBV12-3/TRBV12-4	TRBJ2-7	NA	NA	CASTTSTASYEQYF	TGTGCCAGCACTACCTCGACAGCATCCTACGAGCAGTACTTC
TRBV4-3	TRBJ1-4	many	NA	CASSQDPPTDGDEKLFF	TGCGCCAGCAGCCAAGATCCTCCGACGGACGGAGATGAAAAACTGTTTTTT
TRBV2	TRBJ1-1	NA	NA	CASNLGQAEAFF	TGTGCCAGCAATCTGGGGCAGGCTGAAGCTTTCTTT
TRBV29-1	TRBJ1-5	many	TRBD1	CSVQYGQGAYQPQHF	TGCAGCGTCCAATACGGACAGGGGGCATATCAGCCCCAGCATTTT
TRBV4-3	TRBJ2-2	many	NA	CASSWGATNTGELFF	TGCGCCAGCAGCTGGGGGGCTACGAACACCGGGGAGCTGTTTTTT
TRBV27	TRBJ2-4	few	NA	CASSLNQGDSAKNIQYF	TGTGCCAGCAGTTTAAACCAGGGTGATTCAGCCAAAAACATTCAGTACTTC
TRBV6-6	TRBJ1-2	few	NA	CASSFLGRTYGYTF	TGTGCCAGCAGTTTTCTTGGACGGACCTATGGCTACACCTTC
TRBV7-8	TRBJ1-4	many	NA	CASSPRIWEKLFF	TGTGCCAGCAGCCCCCGCATTTGGGAAAAACTGTTTTTT
TRBV19	TRBJ2-1	few	NA	CASTQVGYNEQFF	TGTGCCAGTACCCAGGTCGGGTACAATGAGCAGTTCTTC
TRBV10-1	TRBJ2-5	NA	NA	CASSESRAQETQYF	TGCGCCAGCAGTGAAAGCAGGGCCCAAGAGACCCAGTACTTC
TRBV7-2	TRBJ2-5	few	NA	CASSPRKGGETQYF	TGTGCCAGCAGCCCACGTAAGGGAGGAGAGACCCAGTACTTC
TRBV6-1	TRBJ2-7	many	NA	CASSEIGDEQYF	TGTGCCAGCAGTGAAATAGGGGACGAGCAGTACTTC
TRBV12-3/TRBV12-4	TRBJ2-6	NA	TRBD1	CASSPWDRGAGANVLTF	TGTGCCAGCAGCCCATGGGACAGGGGTGCCGGGGCCAACGTCCTGACTTTC
TRBV28	TRBJ1-1	NA	NA	CASSGAVVIAFF	TGTGCCAGCAGCGGGGCAGTTGTAATAGCTTTCTTT
TRBV10-1	TRBJ2-3	NA	NA	CASSEDRRGDTQYF	TGCGCCAGCAGTGAGGATCGTCGGGGAGATACGCAGTATTTT
TRBV18	TRBJ2-1	few	NA	CASSSQGTAYNEQFF	TGTGCCAGCTCAAGCCAGGGGACTGCCTACAATGAGCAGTTCTTC
TRBV30	TRBJ2-1	many	TRBD2	CAWSVRGGLGNEQFF	TGTGCCTGGAGTGTGCGGGGGGGGCTTGGCAATGAGCAGTTCTTC
TRBV3-1	TRBJ2-1	many	NA	CASSQTYYNEQFF	TGTGCCAGCAGCCAAACGTATTACAATGAGCAGTTCTTC
TRBV5-1	TRBJ2-3	many	TRBD2	CASGDSGRPTDTQYF	TGCGCCAGCGGGGATAGCGGGAGGCCCACAGATACGCAGTATTTT
TRBV7-8	TRBJ1-1	many	TRBD1	CASSPPRHRGVRNTEAFF	TGTGCCAGCAGCCCGCCCAGGCACAGGGGGGTAAGGAACACTGAAGCTTTCTTT
TRBV5-1	TRBJ2-1	few	NA	CASSLEQPSSYNEQFF	TGCGCCAGCAGCTTGGAACAGCCCAGCTCCTACAATGAGCAGTTCTTC
TRBV29-1	TRBJ2-1	many	NA	CSSGAGPYNEQFF	TGCAGCTCAGGGGCAGGGCCATACAATGAGCAGTTCTTC
TRBV27	TRBJ1-4	NA	NA	CASRSSGAEKLFF	TGTGCCAGCAGGTCTTCAGGGGCTGAAAAACTGTTTTTT
TRBV4-1	TRBJ2-1	few	TRBD1	CASSPSVPGQGLYNEQFF	TGCGCCAGCAGCCCATCCGTTCCGGGACAGGGCCTATACAATGAGCAGTTCTTC
TRBV3-1	TRBJ2-7	NA	NA	CASSQLTYEQYF	TGTGCCAGCAGCCAACTGACCTACGAGCAGTACTTC
TRBV20-1	TRBJ2-1	many	TRBD2	CSASLGLGGNEQFF	TGCAGTGCTAGTTTGGGACTAGGGGGAAATGAGCAGTTCTTC
TRBV3-1	TRBJ2-3	NA	NA	CASGGSSGSPDTQYF	TGTGCCAGCGGGGGATCCTCGGGATCCCCAGATACGCAGTATTTT
TRBV5-1	TRBJ2-5	many	NA	CASSLGQLQETQYF	TGCGCCAGCAGCTTAGGACAGCTCCAAGAGACCCAGTACTTC